The 30 T cell receptor beta chains in this list originate from one sample, sequenced in a study of cytomegalovirus exposure and HLA in healthy donors. The PCR employed 60 Vbeta primers together with 13 Jbeta primers. Only in-frame clones appear in the TCRdb table, and some are missing; sequencing was by immunoSEQ multiplex PCR. Of tens of thousands of clones listed, 65% to 75% were seen once; the top ten hold 20% to 30%. The sample comprised PBMCs. The receptors shown here come from a man aged 45-65 years in good health and CMV-seropositive.

The chain joins TRBV5-1 to TRBJ2-2, with 7 nucleotides matching TRBD2. The CDR3 runs to 16 residues. Germline lookup yields CDR1 SGHRS and CDR2 YFSETQ. Unmatched junction bases numbered 5, after V lost 2 bases and J lost 1 base. In nucleotides, the CDR3 is TGCGCCAGCAGCTTCCAAGCGGGAATGAACACCGGGGAGCTGTTTTTT. It yields the protein CASSFQAGMNTGELFF. Variable domain in full (rest from reference TRBV5-1 and TRBJ2-2): KAGVTQTPRYLIKTRGQQVTLSCSPISGHRSVSWYQQTPGQGLQFLFEYFSETQRNKGNFPGRFSGRQFSNSRSEMNVSTLELGDSALYLCASSFQAGMNTGELFFGEGSRLTVL.

This rearrangement joins TRBV5-4 to TRBJ2-3; possibly TRBD2 for D (5 bases). Trimming stripped 2 bases from V and 6 bases from J, with 10 bases between. From germline, CDR1 is SGHNT and CDR2 YYREEE (reference sequence). The CDR3 has 13 residues. Written as DNA, the CDR3 is TGTGCCAGCAGCTTCCCTGACTACGATACGCAGTATTTT. This translates into CASSFPDYDTQYF. The whole variable domain, filled in from reference TRBV5-4 and TRBJ2-3, reads ETGVTQSPTHLIKTRGQQVTLRCSSQSGHNTVSWYQQALGQGPQFIFQYYREEENGRGNFPPRFSGLQFPNYSSELNVNALELDDSALYLCASSFPDYDTQYFGPGTRLTVL.

The J gene is TRBJ2-7, the V gene TRBV4-3, with 10 bases fitting TRBD2. The CDR3 covers 16 residues. The J segment lost 4 bases and the V segment lost 0 bases, leaving 6 bases of the junction unmatched. CDR1 is LGHNA, CDR2 YSLEER, per germline. CDR3 region: CASSQDKSGGAYEQYF. In DNA, the CDR3 is TGCGCCAGCAGCCAAGATAAAAGCGGGGGGGCATACGAGCAGTACTTC.

The chain carries TRBV5-1 and TRBJ2-5, with D possibly TRBD1 on 6 matching bases. This CDR3 is 15 amino acids long. Germline lookup yields CDR1 SGHRS and CDR2 YFSETQ. V gave up 2 bases and J gave up 5 bases, with 16 bases separating them. CDR3: CASSLTGLPWETQYF. As DNA, the CDR3 is TGCGCCAGCAGCTTAACAGGGCTTCCCTGGGAGACCCAGTACTTC.

CDR3 amino acids: CASSLGTGGPYEQYF. The CDR3, as DNA: TGTGCCAGCAGCTTGGGGACAGGGGGCCCCTACGAGCAGTACTTC. This chain links TRBV5-6 with TRBJ2-7; 11 bases line up with TRBD1. The CDR3 has 15 residues. The V gene end was trimmed by 0 bases and the J gene end by 2 bases; junction bases not matched to a gene: 1. Germline loops: CDR1 SGHDT, CDR2 YYEEEE.

The V and J genes are TRBV10-3 and TRBJ2-7, with 14 bases identical to TRBD2. Germline CDR1 and CDR2: ENHRY and SYGVKD. The CDR3 covers 15 residues. V was clipped by 3 bases and J by 6 bases; unmatched bases: 4. CDR3 nucleotide sequence: TGTGCCATCAGTGATTTCGGACTAGCGGGAGGCGAGCAGTACTTC. The encoded protein is CAISDFGLAGGEQYF.

The rearrangement joins TRBV30 to TRBJ1-3; D unclear. The germline CDR1 and CDR2 sequences are GTSNPN and SVGIG (reference sequence). Trimming stripped 3 bases from V and 0 bases from J, with 6 bases between. The CDR3 spans 13 residues. CDR3 protein: CAWRGSSGNTIYF. In nucleotides, the CDR3 is TGTGCCTGGAGGGGGAGCTCTGGAAACACCATATATTTT.

This clone appeared a few times. The genes are TRBV7-2 and TRBJ1-5; the match to TRBD1 covers 7 bases. Germline V lookup: CDR1 SGHTA, CDR2 FQGNSA. The ends lost 7 bases at V and 3 bases at J; junction bases unmatched: 6. This CDR3 spans 14 amino acids. The DNA for the CDR3 is TGTGCCAGCACACCGGGACAGACCAATCAGCCCCAGCATTTT. This gives the protein CASTPGQTNQPQHF.

This chain links TRBV9 with TRBJ2-5, with TRBD1 matching over 7 bases. Germline assignment: CDR1 SGDLS and CDR2 YYNGEE. Trimming removed 4 bases from V and 5 bases from J; junction bases left unmatched: 14. This CDR3 is 16 amino acids long. The DNA for the CDR3 is TGTGCCAGCAGCCCAGAATTAGAGGGGGCCGGGGAGACCCAGTACTTC. Translation gives CASSPELEGAGETQYF.

In DNA, the CDR3 is TGTGCCAGCACCCGGGACAGAATGAACACTGAAGCTTTCTTT. It translates to CASTRDRMNTEAFF. V usage is TRBV27 and J usage is TRBJ1-1; 7 bases fit TRBD1. The V and J ends lost 7 bases and 0 bases, in that order; junction bases with no gene match: 5. This CDR3 is 14 amino acids long. CDR1 is MNHEY, CDR2 SMNVEV, per germline (reference sequence).

This clone was found a few times. The chain couples TRBV9 to TRBJ2-7; 10 bases match TRBD2. The CDR3 totals 17 residues. Trimming removed 0 bases from V and 6 bases from J; junction bases left unmatched: 12. CDR1 is SGDLS, CDR2 YYNGEE, per germline. The CDR3 region has the DNA TGTGCCAGCAGCGTAGTAGCGGGGGGCACGACCCCCGGCGAGCAGTACTTC. Translation: CASSVVAGGTTPGEQYF.

V is TRBV9 and J is TRBJ2-1; 13 nucleotides align to TRBD2. The CDR3 totals 17 residues. After removal of 4 bases from V and 7 bases from J, the junction contained 11 bases not matched to a gene. The V gene's germline CDR1 is SGDLS and CDR2 YYNGEE. The CDR3 sequence: CASSLRTSGGLGNEQFF. Here the CDR3 DNA reads TGTGCCAGCAGCCTAAGGACTAGCGGGGGCTTGGGGAATGAGCAGTTCTTC. Complete variable domain (other parts from reference TRBV9 and TRBJ2-1): DSGVTQTPKHLITATGQRVTLRCSPRSGDLSVYWYQQSLDQGLQFLIQYYNGEERAKGNILERFSAQQFPDLHSELNLSSLELGDSALYFCASSLRTSGGLGNEQFFGPGTRLTVL.

The chain carries TRBV29-1 and TRBJ2-3; D might be TRBD1 (5 bases). Germline assignment: CDR1 SQVTM and CDR2 ANQGSEA. This CDR3 is built from 16 residues. Trimming took off 0 bases at V and 8 bases at J, with 21 bases between the two ends. CDR3 residues: CSVEDPPGPMGGTQYF. The DNA for the CDR3 is TGCAGCGTTGAAGATCCCCCAGGGCCCATGGGTGGTACGCAGTATTTT.

This clone came up a few times. This sequence joins TRBV30 and TRBJ2-7; possible D gene TRBD1, 5 bases. CDR3 size: 11 residues. In germline, CDR1 is GTSNPN, CDR2 SVGIG (reference sequence). V gave up 2 bases and J gave up 3 bases, with 5 bases separating them. CDR3 DNA: TGTGCCTGGAGTACAGGCTACGAGCAGTACGTC. Amino acids: CAWSTGYEQYV.

This clone came up a few times. This chain joins TRBV2 and TRBJ2-7, with TRBD2 matching 10 bases. CDR3 size: 14 residues. The junction had 9 bases not matched to a gene; V was cut back by 9 bases and J by 4 bases. Germline assignment: CDR1 SNHLY and CDR2 FYNNEI. This CDR3 is CASSPASGSYEQYF. The CDR3 region has the DNA TGTGCCAGTTCGCCGGCTAGCGGGAGTTACGAGCAGTACTTC.

This rearrangement joins TRBV19 to TRBJ2-7; D unclear. CDR3 length: 12 amino acids. V was cut by 9 bases and J by 3 bases, with 12 bases left in between. The germline CDR1 and CDR2 sequences are LNHDA and SQIVND (reference sequence). In DNA, the CDR3 is TGTGCCAGCTCTTTGGCAGGCTACGAGCAGTACTTC. Translation gives CASSLAGYEQYF.

This clone has a handful of counts. V usage is TRBV18 and J usage is TRBJ1-4, with 7 bases lining up with TRBD1. V lost 3 bases, J lost 3 bases, and 4 bases stayed unmatched. There are 15 residues in the CDR3. Germline V gene sequence: CDR1 KGHSH, CDR2 LQKENI. The CDR3 reads CASSPNRGPNEKLFF. CDR3 nucleotides: TGTGCCAGCTCACCCAACAGGGGCCCTAATGAAAAACTGTTTTTT.

The J gene is TRBJ2-7, the V gene TRBV9; a possible D gene is TRBD1 (6 bases). CDR1 and CDR2 from the germline V gene are SGDLS and YYNGEE. Trimming pared 3 bases from V and 0 bases from J, leaving 13 bases between. This CDR3 contains 15 residues. CDR3 residues: CASSGTQGSSYEQYF. DNA for the CDR3: TGTGCCAGCAGCGGCACACAGGGAAGCTCCTACGAGCAGTACTTC.

This chain joins TRBV5-1 and TRBJ2-2, with a possible D match to TRBD1 (5 bases). The CDR3 has 16 residues. Germline V gene sequence: CDR1 SGHRS, CDR2 YFSETQ. Trimming left V 0 bases short and J 4 bases short, with 13 bases between. CDR3 nucleotide sequence: TGCGCCAGCAGCTTGGGTGCAGGGTCGTTCACCGGGGAGCTGTTTTTT. It yields the protein CASSLGAGSFTGELFF.

This chain uses TRBV12-5 with TRBJ1-1; 11 nucleotides agree with TRBD1. CDR3 length equals 15 residues. In germline, CDR1 is LGHNT, CDR2 FRNRAP. The V segment lost 7 bases and the J segment 1 base; nucleotides outside the gene matches: 5. CDR3 DNA sequence: TGTGCTAGTGTGGGACAGGGGGTCACGAACACTGAAGCTTTCTTT. This codes for CASVGQGVTNTEAFF.

The rearrangement links TRBV5-3 to TRBJ1-2; 7 nucleotides match TRBD1. TRBV5-3 carries the ORF label, with uncertain function. The CDR3 is 15 residues long. J was trimmed by 0 bases and V by 4 bases; bases with no gene match: 6. The CDR3 DNA reads as TGTGCCAGAAGCGCGAGGGGGCGAACTAACTATGGCTACACCTTC. It specifies CARSARGRTNYGYTF.

This chain uses TRBV7-9 with TRBJ2-7; weak D call: TRBD2 (6 bases). Germline assignment: CDR1 SEHNR and CDR2 FQNEAQ (reference sequence). This CDR3 spans 15 amino acids. Trimming left V 11 bases short and J 9 bases short, with 29 bases between. CDR3 residues: CASGLAPGGEEGQYF. CDR3 bases: TGTGCCTCGGGACTGGCCCCAGGAGGTGAGGAGGGGCAGTACTTC.

The chain links TRBV7-6 to TRBJ2-5; a possible D gene is TRBD2 (6 bases). V lost 3 bases, J lost 5 bases, and 19 bases lay in between. CDR3 length equals 16 residues. Germline V lookup: CDR1 SGHVS, CDR2 FNYEAQ. CDR3 loop: CASSFYGVGGLETQYF. The CDR3 coding sequence is TGTGCCAGCAGCTTTTACGGTGTCGGGGGTTTGGAGACCCAGTACTTC.

The chain carries TRBV10-3 and TRBJ2-7; the match to TRBD1 covers 11 bases. The CDR3 sequence is 16 residues long. V gave up 6 bases and J gave up 6 bases; unmatched junction bases: 13. CDR1 is ENHRY, CDR2 SYGVKD, per germline. The CDR3 here is CAIRRNSGQGAGEQYF. CDR3 sequence (DNA): TGTGCCATCAGGCGAAACTCCGGACAGGGGGCTGGCGAGCAGTACTTC.

The chain recombines TRBV27 with TRBJ2-7; 8 nucleotides align to TRBD2. The length of the CDR3 is 16 residues. Looked up from germline, CDR1 is MNHEY and CDR2 is SMNVEV (reference sequence). V shed 2 bases and J 0 bases; nucleotides not matched to a gene: 6. CDR3 region: CASSLAGGLLSYEQYF. For the CDR3, the DNA is TGTGCCAGCAGTTTAGCGGGAGGACTCCTCTCCTACGAGCAGTACTTC.

The table lists this clone with a few counts. This chain connects TRBV30 to TRBJ1-4, with 9 bases matching TRBD1. V lost 3 bases and J lost 8; bases outside the gene matches: 7. The CDR3 consists of 14 residues. CDR1 GTSNPN and CDR2 SVGIG come from the germline V gene (reference sequence). The CDR3 DNA follows: TGTGCCTGGAGCGCGGACAGGGGTTGGGAAAAACTGTTTTTT. Protein sequence: CAWSADRGWEKLFF.

This clone was seen a handful of times. This rearrangement joins TRBV15 to TRBJ1-1; 7 nucleotides agree with TRBD1. The CDR3 runs 15 residues. Germline V gene lookup returns CDR1 LNHNV and CDR2 YYDKDF (reference sequence). V shed 3 bases and J 4 bases; nucleotides not matched to a gene: 8. CDR3 amino acids: CATSRDRRGSTEAFF. DNA for the CDR3: TGTGCCACCAGCAGGGACAGGAGAGGAAGCACTGAAGCTTTCTTT.

This rearrangement joins TRBV10-2 to TRBJ2-7; TRBD2 matches at 9 bases. V trimming: 2 bases; J trimming: 6 bases; junction bases outside the gene matches: 5. Germline CDR1 reads WSHSY; CDR2 reads SAAADI. This CDR3 spans 14 amino acids. Here the CDR3 reads CASSEVPSGAEQYF. The CDR3 coding sequence is TGCGCCAGCAGTGAGGTCCCTAGCGGGGCCGAGCAGTACTTC.

The V and J genes are TRBV29-1 and TRBJ1-1, with 10 positions matching TRBD1. CDR3 length: 15 residues. V lost 4 bases and J lost 5; bases outside the gene matches: 10. The germline V gene has CDR1 SQVTM and CDR2 ANQGSEA. The DNA of the CDR3 is TGCAGCGTTGGGGGCGGACAGGGGGTTCGGACTGAAGCTTTCTTT. It encodes CSVGGGQGVRTEAFF.

This clone was picked up one time. The rearrangement joins TRBV19 to TRBJ1-5; D is possibly TRBD1 (6 bases). This CDR3 contains 14 residues. Trimming left V 7 bases short and J 2 bases short, with 12 bases between. CDR1 and CDR2 (germline): LNHDA, SQIVND (reference sequence). DNA for the CDR3: TGTGCCAGTAATCGACAGGTAGGCAATCAGCCCCAGCATTTT. This codes for CASNRQVGNQPQHF. Based on the CDR3 plus reference TRBV19 and TRBJ1-5, the full variable domain is DGGITQSPKYLFRKEGQNVTLSCEQNLNHDAMYWYRQDPGQGLRLIYYSQIVNDFQKGDIAEGYSVSREKKESFPLTVTSAQKNPTAFYLCASNRQVGNQPQHFGDGTRLSIL.